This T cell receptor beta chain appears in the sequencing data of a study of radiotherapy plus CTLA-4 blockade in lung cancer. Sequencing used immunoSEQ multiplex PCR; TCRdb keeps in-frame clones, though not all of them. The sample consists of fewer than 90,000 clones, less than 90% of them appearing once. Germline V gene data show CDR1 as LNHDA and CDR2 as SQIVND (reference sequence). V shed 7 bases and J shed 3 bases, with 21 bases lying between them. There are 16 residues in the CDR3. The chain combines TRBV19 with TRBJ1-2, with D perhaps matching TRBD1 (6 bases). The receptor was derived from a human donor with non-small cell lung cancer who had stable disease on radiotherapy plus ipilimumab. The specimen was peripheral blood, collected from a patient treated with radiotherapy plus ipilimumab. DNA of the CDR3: TGTGCCAGTAAACCCCCGGGACAAGCAACCTACTATGGCTACACCTTC. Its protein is CASKPPGQATYYGYTF. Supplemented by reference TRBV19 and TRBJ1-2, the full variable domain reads DGGITQSPKYLFRKEGQNVTLSCEQNLNHDAMYWYRQDPGQGLRLIYYSQIVNDFQKGDIAEGYSVSREKKESFPLTVTSAQKNPTAFYLCASKPPGQATYYGYTFGSGTRLTVV.